Presented here are 7 T cell receptor beta chains from one specimen sequenced in a study of control samples from healthy donors and cancer patients (TCRdb year 2020). The receptor library was made with the immunoSEQ multiplex PCR assay. TCRdb retrieved this table from immuneACCESS and kept in-frame rearrangements only. Not all clones are present; in checked studies, unresolved V genes account for under half, and no reason is known for the remainder. The sample table lists tens of thousands of clones, about four fifths of them with a count of one. Of the sample, 10% is held by the ten largest clones. The source material was blood. These receptors came from a man in his 70s in good health.

The rearrangement joins TRBV27 to TRBJ1-1; no reliable D call. This CDR3 contains 13 residues. Germline assignment: CDR1 MNHEY and CDR2 SMNVEV (reference sequence). V shed 6 bases and J shed 6 bases, with 14 bases lying between them. The CDR3 loop is CASRAQSGSEAFF. As DNA, the CDR3 is TGTGCCAGCAGAGCTCAAAGCGGTTCTGAAGCTTTCTTT.

This clone was seen a few times. The V and J genes are TRBV2 and TRBJ2-1, with TRBD2 identical over 10 bases. The junction had 8 bases not matched to a gene; V was cut back by 6 bases and J by 6 bases. The CDR3 is 15 residues long. The germline gives CDR1 SNHLY, CDR2 FYNNEI. The chain's CDR3 is CASRPTSGAINEQFF. Written as DNA, the CDR3 is TGTGCCAGCAGGCCAACTAGCGGGGCTATCAATGAGCAGTTCTTC.

This clone appeared a few times. The chain joins TRBV27 to TRBJ1-6; TRBD1 aligns across 7 bases. With V trimmed by 5 bases and J by 3 bases, 10 bases remained unmatched. CDR3 length equals 17 residues. Germline V lookup: CDR1 MNHEY, CDR2 SMNVEV (reference sequence). The CDR3 DNA follows: TGTGCCAGCAGTGAGAGGGGGCAATCCTACTATAATTCACCCCTCCACTTT. It codes for CASSERGQSYYNSPLHF.

The CDR3 region has the DNA TGCGCCAGCAACTTAAGGGGGCCGGACACTGAAGCTTTCTTT. Amino acid sequence: CASNLRGPDTEAFF. The chain carries TRBV5-1 and TRBJ1-1; 7 nucleotides match TRBD1. Germline loops: CDR1 SGHRS, CDR2 YFSETQ. V shed 6 bases, J shed 3 bases, and the junction held 8 bases outside the gene matches. The CDR3 runs to 14 residues.

The genes are TRBV10-3 and TRBJ1-3, with TRBD1 matching 8 bases. The CDR3 extends over 16 amino acids. Losses at the gene ends were 1 base for V and 2 bases for J; bases not matched to a gene: 4. The germline gives CDR1 ENHRY, CDR2 SYGVKD. CDR3 nucleotide sequence: TGTGCCATCAGTGAGTGGACAGGGTTCGCTGGAAACACCATATATTTT. This gives the protein CAISEWTGFAGNTIYF.

V is TRBV5-1 and J is TRBJ2-2, with D possibly matching TRBD2 (6 bases). CDR1 and CDR2 (germline): SGHRS, YFSETQ. Trimming stripped 0 bases from V and 0 bases from J, with 6 bases between. The CDR3 sequence is 15 residues long. In nucleotides, the CDR3 is TGCGCCAGCAGCTTGGGGGGGGCGAACACCGGGGAGCTGTTTTTT. This codes for CASSLGGANTGELFF.

The chain recombines TRBV2 with TRBJ2-5, with D perhaps given as TRBD1 or TRBD2 (5 bases each). This CDR3 contains 16 residues. The V end was cut by 10 bases, the J end by 2 bases, with 23 bases between. CDR1 SNHLY and CDR2 FYNNEI come from the germline V gene. DNA of the CDR3: TGTGCCATCGGGGCTCGTAGCATCCCCCCACAAGAGACCCAGTACTTC. It encodes CAIGARSIPPQETQYF.